This T cell receptor beta chain was sequenced in a study of identical twins. CDR1 is DFQATT, CDR2 SNEGSKA, per germline (reference sequence). J was trimmed by 2 bases and V by 4 bases; bases with no gene match: 7. This CDR3 comprises 14 residues. Everyone who donated was a healthy Caucasian. TCRdb re-derived calls from the 5' RACE reads in MiXCR, one entry per CDR3 protein. Of more than 1.5 million distinct CDR3 sequences in the sample, about 30% were seen once. Findings and limits, study-wide: Potential partial confounding of zero-insertion analyses by invariant MAIT and iNKT cells was noted. Cord blood beta clonotypes that were abundant carried fewer insertions, and memory repertoires showed no such trend. Models predicted too little out-of-frame TCR alpha sharing in monozygotic twins.

This clonotype was seen a few times. Antigen unknown. The source is a newborn girl in good health. Sequencing input: cord blood. The genes are TRBV20-1 and TRBJ2-7; 8 bases are shared with TRBD1. In DNA form, the CDR3 reads TGCAGTGCTATCCCGGGACAGGACACCTACGAGCAGTACTTC. As protein: CSAIPGQDTYEQYF.